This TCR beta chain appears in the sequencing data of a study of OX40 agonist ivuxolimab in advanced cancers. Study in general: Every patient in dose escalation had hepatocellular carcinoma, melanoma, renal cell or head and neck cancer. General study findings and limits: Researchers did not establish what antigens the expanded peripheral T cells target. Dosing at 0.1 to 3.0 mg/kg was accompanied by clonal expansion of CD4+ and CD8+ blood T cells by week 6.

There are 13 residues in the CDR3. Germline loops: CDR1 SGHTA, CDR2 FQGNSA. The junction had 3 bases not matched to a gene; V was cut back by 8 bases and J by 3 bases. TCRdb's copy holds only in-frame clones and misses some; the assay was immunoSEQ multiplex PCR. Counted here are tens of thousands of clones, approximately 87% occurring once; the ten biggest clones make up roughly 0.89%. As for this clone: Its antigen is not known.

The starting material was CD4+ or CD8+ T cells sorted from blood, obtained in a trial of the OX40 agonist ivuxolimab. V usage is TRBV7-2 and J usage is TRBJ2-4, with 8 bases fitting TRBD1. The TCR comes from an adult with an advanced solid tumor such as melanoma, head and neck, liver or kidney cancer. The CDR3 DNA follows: TGTGCCAGCGAGGACAGGGACAAAAACATTCAGTACTTC. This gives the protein CASEDRDKNIQYF.